This T cell receptor beta chain was captured in a study of T cells in Graves' hyperthyroidism and ophthalmopathy. Germline CDR1 and CDR2: SGDLS and YYNGEE. The CDR3 consists of 16 residues. Trimming took off 1 base at V and 6 bases at J, with 16 bases between the two ends. Authors of the study amplified TCR beta CDR3 regions from RNA transcripts. The primer set for the first-round RT-PCR of the TCR CDR3 was HTBI. TCRdb processed the multiplex PCR reads anew with MiXCR; each CDR3 protein has one entry. This sample has about 400,000 distinct CDR3 sequences, with about 15% found just once. Broader study findings: A model using 13 V-J features told ophthalmopathy apart from stable hyperthyroidism.

Patients between 18 and 65 years old had hyperthyroidism, newly diagnosed and lasting under 2 months. The PBMCs studied were ones that came from around 10 ml fresh peripheral blood. At least ten counts were recorded for this clonotype. Its antigen is undetermined. The sequence was collected from a woman aged 18 to 35 with Graves' hyperthyroidism. The rearrangement joins TRBV9 to TRBJ1-4; D might be TRBD1 (5 bases). The specimen sequenced was blood. CDR3 sequence (DNA): TGTGCCAGCAGCGTAAAGGGGCAGGGCCGGTATGAAAAACTGTTTTTT. Protein: CASSVKGQGRYEKLFF.